The present T cell receptor (beta chain) was sequenced within a study of blood T cell repertoires in COVID-19. Study summary: PBMCs, B-cell-depleted T cells, or T cells provided the cDNA or gDNA that made up the material.

In germline, CDR1 is MDHEN, CDR2 SYDVKM. CDR3 length equals 15 residues. V lost 3 bases, J lost 9 bases, and 13 bases stayed unmatched. Clones were read by immunoSEQ multiplex PCR, and TCRdb kept only the in-frame ones, dropping some. This table has around 72,000 clones, 88% appearing once. The rearrangement uses TRBV28 and TRBJ2-7; TRBD2 matches 8 bases. The sample consisted of peripheral blood. This TCR derives from a man in his fifties with acute or convalescent COVID-19. CDR3 sequence reads: CASSLGGRGALRQYF. Written as DNA, the CDR3 is TGTGCCAGCAGTTTGGGGGGGCGGGGGGCACTCCGGCAGTACTTC.